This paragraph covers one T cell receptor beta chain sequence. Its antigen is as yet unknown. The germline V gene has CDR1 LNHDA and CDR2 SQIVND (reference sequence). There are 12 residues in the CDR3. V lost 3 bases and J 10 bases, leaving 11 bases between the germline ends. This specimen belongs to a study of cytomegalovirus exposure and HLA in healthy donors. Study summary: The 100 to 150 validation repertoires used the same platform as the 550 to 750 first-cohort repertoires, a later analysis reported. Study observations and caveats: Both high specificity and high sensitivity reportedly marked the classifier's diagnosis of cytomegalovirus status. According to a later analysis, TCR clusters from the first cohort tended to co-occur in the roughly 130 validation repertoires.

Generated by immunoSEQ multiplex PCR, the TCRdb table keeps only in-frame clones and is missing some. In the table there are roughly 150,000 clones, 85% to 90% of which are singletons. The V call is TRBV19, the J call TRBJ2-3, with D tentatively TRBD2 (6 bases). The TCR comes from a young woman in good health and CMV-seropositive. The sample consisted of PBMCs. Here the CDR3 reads CASSIGERAQYF. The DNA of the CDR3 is TGTGCCAGTAGTATTGGTGAGCGGGCGCAGTATTTT.